The 30 T cell receptor beta chains presented below share a single source sample, sequenced in a study of cytomegalovirus exposure and HLA in healthy donors. In the PCR, 60 Vbeta and 13 Jbeta primers were used. Assay: immunoSEQ multiplex PCR; the TCRdb copy retains only in-frame clones and omits some. Among 70,000 to 90,000 clones listed, around three fifths were seen once. Sequencing input: PBMCs. The receptors here all came from a woman aged 40 to 49 in good health and CMV-seropositive.

A few counts support this clone. J is TRBJ2-7 and V is TRBV7-6; the D gene is possibly TRBD2 (5 bases). CDR1 is SGHVS and CDR2 is FNYEAQ in the germline V gene. V lost 2 bases and J lost 5, with 7 bases in between. The CDR3 totals 12 residues. The CDR3 DNA reads as TGTGCCAGCAGCTTATGGGAGAACGAGCAGTACTTC. Its protein is CASSLWENEQYF. Full variable domain (outside the CDR3, taken from reference TRBV7-6 and TRBJ2-7): GAGVSQSPRYKVTKRGQDVALRCDPISGHVSLYWYRQALGQGPEFLTYFNYEAQQDKSGLPNDRFSAERPEGSISTLTIQRTEQRDSAMYRCASSLWENEQYFGPGTRLTVT.

This clone came up a few times. V is TRBV11-2 and J is TRBJ2-3, with 8 bases that match TRBD1. The germline V gene encodes CDR1 SGHAT and CDR2 FQNNGV. This CDR3 has 14 amino acids. V was pared by 2 bases and J by 4 bases, with 2 bases of the junction left unmatched. The CDR3 coding sequence is TGTGCCAGCAGCTTAACAGGGGGTGCAGATACGCAGTATTTT. Translation gives CASSLTGGADTQYF. Full variable domain (rest looked up from reference TRBV11-2 and TRBJ2-3): EAGVAQSPRYKIIEKRQSVAFWCNPISGHATLYWYQQILGQGPKLLIQFQNNGVVDDSQLPKDRFSAERLKGVDSTLKIQPAKLEDSAVYLCASSLTGGADTQYFGPGTRLTVL.

Details on this clone: Germline is not matched at one junction end, which may reflect a read error. The rearrangement uses TRBV6-6 and TRBJ2-5; D is undetermined. From germline, CDR1 is MNHNY and CDR2 SVGAGI (reference sequence). This CDR3 is built from 12 residues. The CDR3 loop reads CASSTAGEIQYF. The CDR3 nucleotides read TGTGCCAGCAGTACCGCCGGTGAGATCCAGTACTTC.

The sample holds a few counts of this clone. The rearrangement joins TRBV30 to TRBJ2-6; TRBD2 matches at 8 bases. The V and J ends lost 3 bases and 0 bases, in that order; junction bases with no gene match: 7. The CDR3 totals 17 residues. CDR1 and CDR2 (germline): GTSNPN, SVGIG (reference sequence). CDR3 amino acids: CAWRRGRTRSGANVLTF. The CDR3 bases are TGTGCCTGGAGACGCGGGAGGACCCGCTCTGGGGCCAACGTCCTGACTTTC.

This rearrangement joins TRBV7-8 to TRBJ1-3; tentative D call: TRBD1 (5 bases). Germline lookup yields CDR1 SGHVS and CDR2 FQNEAQ. V lost 7 bases, J lost 4 bases, and 14 bases lay in between. The CDR3 extends over 14 amino acids. This CDR3 reads CASTTGRVGNTIYF. The CDR3 DNA reads TGTGCCAGCACCACAGGCAGGGTCGGAAACACCATATATTTT.

This CDR3 reads CSVRTSRKSSSTDTQYF. In nucleotides, the CDR3 is TGCAGCGTGAGGACTAGCAGGAAAAGCTCTAGCACAGATACGCAGTATTTT. This chain connects TRBV29-1 to TRBJ2-3; TRBD2 matches at 8 bases. V trimming: 6 bases; J trimming: 0 bases; junction bases outside the gene matches: 14. Looked up from germline, CDR1 is SQVTM and CDR2 is ANQGSEA. The CDR3 is 17 residues long.

A few counts support this clone. The V call is TRBV7-2, the J call TRBJ2-7; 14 nucleotides line up with TRBD2. V lost 3 bases, J lost 3 bases, and 7 bases stayed unmatched. This CDR3 region has 17 residues. Germline V gene data show CDR1 as SGHTA and CDR2 as FQGNSA. For the CDR3, the DNA is TGTGCCAGCAGCTTCGGACTAGCGGGGGGTGGATACTACGAGCAGTACTTC. This translates into CASSFGLAGGGYYEQYF.

This chain connects TRBV10-1 to TRBJ1-4, with TRBD1 matching 8 bases. The germline CDR1 and CDR2 sequences are WNHNN and SYGVQD (reference sequence). V lost 6 bases and J lost 4; bases outside the gene matches: 4. This CDR3 spans 14 amino acids. The CDR3 reads CASSRGLGNEKLFF. The CDR3 DNA sequence: TGCGCCAGCAGCAGGGGGCTCGGTAATGAAAAACTGTTTTTT.

This chain links TRBV28 with TRBJ1-4; D is ambiguous. The V gene's germline CDR1 is MDHEN and CDR2 SYDVKM. Trimming removed 6 bases at V and 4 bases at J, with 12 bases between. This CDR3 contains 14 residues. The CDR3 bases are TGTGCCAGCAGCCCCGGTAGATTTAATGAAAAACTGTTTTTT. Protein sequence: CASSPGRFNEKLFF.

V is TRBV6-6 and J is TRBJ1-3; a weak D match, TRBD1 (5 bases). Germline lookup yields CDR1 MNHNY and CDR2 SVGAGI (reference sequence). This CDR3 contains 14 residues. Trimming pared 6 bases from V and 4 bases from J, leaving 13 bases between. The CDR3 bases are TGTGCCAGCAGCATCAGGGAAGGGGGAAACACCATATATTTT. This translates into CASSIREGGNTIYF.

The J gene is TRBJ1-1, the V gene TRBV27; 7 bases map to TRBD1. This CDR3 has 14 amino acids. J lost 1 base, V lost 5 bases, and 4 bases had no gene match. CDR1 MNHEY and CDR2 SMNVEV come from the germline V gene (reference sequence). The CDR3 nucleotides read TGTGCCAGCAGTCTAAGGGGGCAGAACACTGAAGCTTTCTTT. It yields the protein CASSLRGQNTEAFF.

This clone was counted only a few times. The CDR3 region has the DNA TGTGCCAGCAGCTTGGATTTATTCACTGAAGCTTTCTTT. It codes for CASSLDLFTEAFF. The V and J genes are TRBV5-5 and TRBJ1-1; D not certain. The germline V gene encodes CDR1 SGHKS and CDR2 YYEKEE (reference sequence). The CDR3 runs 13 residues. Deletions cut 0 bases from V and 4 bases from J, with 7 bases between.

The gene calls are TRBV29-1 and TRBJ1-1; D possibly corresponds to TRBD1 (6 bases). This CDR3 region has 15 residues. Germline loops: CDR1 SQVTM, CDR2 ANQGSEA. Trimming pared 8 bases from V and 1 base from J, leaving 20 bases between. CDR3 in amino acids: CSPVGIKQGNTEAFF. The CDR3 nucleotides read TGCAGCCCCGTGGGTATAAAACAGGGGAACACTGAAGCTTTCTTT. The whole variable domain, filled in from reference TRBV29-1 and TRBJ1-1, reads SAVISQKPSRDICQRGTSLTIQCQVDSQVTMMFWYRQQPGQSLTLIATANQGSEATYESGFVIDKFPISRPNLTFSTLTVSNMSPEDSSIYLCSPVGIKQGNTEAFFGQGTRLTVV.

The chain combines TRBV7-9 with TRBJ2-1, with 7 bases fitting TRBD2. Trimming at V came to 7 bases and at J to 5 bases, leaving 11 bases not matched to a gene. CDR3 length: 15 residues. Germline V gene lookup returns CDR1 SEHNR and CDR2 FQNEAQ (reference sequence). In nucleotides, the CDR3 is TGTGCCAGCACCGGGGTGGCTAGCGGAGACAATGAGCAGTTCTTC. It codes for CASTGVASGDNEQFF.

This clone appeared a few times. The V gene is TRBV18, the J gene TRBJ1-3; TRBD1 aligns across 7 bases. There are 14 residues in the CDR3. The germline V gene encodes CDR1 KGHSH and CDR2 LQKENI. With V trimmed by 6 bases and J by 3 bases, 5 bases remained unmatched. CDR3 DNA sequence: TGTGCCAGCTCGCCCGACAGGGTTGGAAACACCATATATTTT. Residues: CASSPDRVGNTIYF.

The chain uses TRBV6-6 and TRBJ2-3; unclear D gene. V was pared by 0 bases and J by 3 bases, with 10 bases between. Germline CDR1 is MNHNY and CDR2 is SVGAGI (reference sequence). The CDR3 has 15 residues. CDR3 sequence (DNA): TGTGCCAGCAGTTACTCCAGTAGCTTTACAGATACGCAGTATTTT. This translates into CASSYSSSFTDTQYF.

The rearrangement joins TRBV7-7 to TRBJ2-1, with 11 bases identical to TRBD2. The CDR3 is 18 residues long. From germline, CDR1 is SSHAT and CDR2 FNYEAQ (reference sequence). The trim removed 5 bases at V and 4 bases at J, leaving 13 bases unmatched. The CDR3 sequence: CASSPRRRGTSGYNEQFF. CDR3 DNA: TGTGCCAGCAGCCCTAGAAGGAGAGGGACTAGCGGATACAATGAGCAGTTCTTC.

The chain combines TRBV11-2 with TRBJ1-4; D perhaps matches TRBD1 (5 bases). V lost 2 bases to trimming and J lost 7 bases, with 14 bases between them. The CDR3 sequence is 15 residues long. Germline assignment: CDR1 SGHAT and CDR2 FQNNGV. The CDR3 DNA is TGTGCCAGCAGCTTATCCTTCGGGGGAGGTGAAAAACTGTTTTTT. As protein: CASSLSFGGGEKLFF. The entire variable domain, with the rest obtained from reference TRBV11-2 and TRBJ1-4, is as follows: EAGVAQSPRYKIIEKRQSVAFWCNPISGHATLYWYQQILGQGPKLLIQFQNNGVVDDSQLPKDRFSAERLKGVDSTLKIQPAKLEDSAVYLCASSLSFGGGEKLFFGSGTQLSVL.

The chain recombines TRBV6-1 with TRBJ1-2; TRBD1 agrees at 7 bases. This CDR3 has 17 amino acids. The V gene's germline CDR1 is MNHNS and CDR2 SASEGT. Trimming took 1 base from V and 4 from J; bases not matched to a gene: 12. The chain's CDR3 is CASSEEAHPTGFYGYTF. The CDR3 nucleotides read TGTGCCAGCAGTGAAGAAGCCCACCCGACAGGGTTCTATGGCTACACCTTC.

CDR3 sequence reads: CASSPYAGGQDEQYF. The DNA of the CDR3 is TGTGCCAGCAGCCCGTACGCAGGGGGCCAGGACGAGCAGTACTTC. The rearrangement joins TRBV5-8 to TRBJ2-7, with 8 nucleotides matching TRBD1. The CDR3 has 15 residues. V was clipped by 4 bases and J by 5 bases; unmatched bases: 11. From germline, CDR1 is SGHTS and CDR2 YDEGEE.

The chain couples TRBV27 to TRBJ2-1; no definite D call. With 5 bases removed from V and 0 bases from J, the gap between germline ends came to 11 bases. This CDR3 has 15 residues. Germline values: CDR1 MNHEY, CDR2 SMNVEV (reference sequence). The CDR3 here is CASSLVFSSYNEQFF. Here the CDR3 DNA reads TGTGCCAGCAGTCTAGTATTCTCCTCCTACAATGAGCAGTTCTTC.

This chain joins TRBV6-1 and TRBJ1-1; a possible D gene is TRBD1 (5 bases). The CDR3 sequence is 14 residues long. Trimming took off 6 bases at V and 1 base at J, with 12 bases between the two ends. The germline V gene encodes CDR1 MNHNS and CDR2 SASEGT. The CDR3 loop reads CASRIGHQNTEAFF. For the CDR3, the DNA is TGTGCCAGCAGGATTGGACACCAGAACACTGAAGCTTTCTTT.

The V and J genes are TRBV5-1 and TRBJ2-6, with 7 bases that match TRBD1. CDR3 length: 15 amino acids. J gave up 1 base and V 6 bases, and 4 bases lay outside the gene matches. CDR1 and CDR2 (germline): SGHRS, YFSETQ. In DNA form, the CDR3 reads TGCGCCAGCAAGACAGGGCCTTCTGGGGCCAACGTCCTGACTTTC. Protein: CASKTGPSGANVLTF.

This clone has only one observation. CDR3 in DNA: TGTGCCAGCAGGGCCCTGGACGGACTATGGGGCTACACCTTC. It encodes CASRALDGLWGYTF. The V and J genes are TRBV5-6 and TRBJ1-2; D remains unclear. Between the trimmed V and J ends, which lost 5 bases and 8 bases, there was a span of 19 bases. Germline V gives CDR1 SGHDT, CDR2 YYEEEE. There are 14 residues in the CDR3. Full variable domain (rest looked up from reference TRBV5-6 and TRBJ1-2): DAGVTQSPTHLIKTRGQQVTLRCSPKSGHDTVSWYQQALGQGPQFIFQYYEEEERQRGNFPDRFSGHQFPNYSSELNVNALLLGDSALYLCASRALDGLWGYTFGSGTRLTVV.

The chain is built from TRBV28 and TRBJ1-2; D is perhaps TRBD1 (5 bases). The CDR3 is made up of 13 amino acids. The germline gives CDR1 MDHEN, CDR2 SYDVKM. The ends were cut back, 4 bases at V and 7 bases at J, with 13 bases in the middle. The DNA for the CDR3 is TGTGCCAGCAGTTGGGAGGGGATGGGTGGCTACACCTTC. It is translated as CASSWEGMGGYTF.

The chain links TRBV7-8 to TRBJ1-2; 11 nucleotides line up with TRBD1. CDR1 SGHVS and CDR2 FQNEAQ come from the germline V gene. This CDR3 region has 18 residues. J was trimmed by 8 bases and V by 5 bases; bases with no gene match: 19. DNA of the CDR3: TGTGCCAGCAGCGACACCCGATTGTCCGGACAGGGGGCAGGCGGCTACACCTTC. Protein product: CASSDTRLSGQGAGGYTF.

The V and J genes are TRBV11-2 and TRBJ1-2, with 8 bases fitting TRBD1. The germline gives CDR1 SGHAT, CDR2 FQNNGV. Unmatched junction bases numbered 15, after V lost 1 base and J lost 8 bases. There are 17 residues in the CDR3. The CDR3 loop is CASSLVGSRQGIWGYTF. CDR3 nucleotide sequence: TGTGCCAGCAGCTTAGTGGGTTCGAGACAGGGGATATGGGGCTACACCTTC.

The rearrangement links TRBV6-1 to TRBJ1-1; no reliable D call. Per germline, CDR1 MNHNS and CDR2 SASEGT. CDR3 size: 12 residues. V lost 6 bases to trimming and J lost 6 bases, with 11 bases between them. CDR3 sequence reads: CASSAGSAEAFF. CDR3 coding DNA: TGTGCCAGCAGCGCAGGATCCGCTGAAGCTTTCTTT.

The chain has TRBV6-5 and TRBJ1-3; D is undetermined. CDR3 length equals 16 residues. V shed 4 bases and J shed 2 bases, with 15 bases lying between them. CDR1 and CDR2 from the germline V gene are MNHEY and SVGAGI. In DNA, the CDR3 is TGTGCCAGCAGTTCCACGAGAGAGGGCGCTGGAAACACCATATATTTT. It specifies CASSSTREGAGNTIYF.

This chain connects TRBV4-1 to TRBJ2-7; TRBD2 agrees at 11 bases. CDR1 is MGHRA and CDR2 is YSYEKL in the germline V gene. This CDR3 comprises 14 residues. The J segment lost 4 bases and the V segment lost 3 bases, leaving 2 bases of the junction unmatched. CDR3 sequence (DNA): TGCGCCAGCAGCCAGGGGACTAGCGGATACGAGCAGTACTTC. It codes for CASSQGTSGYEQYF.